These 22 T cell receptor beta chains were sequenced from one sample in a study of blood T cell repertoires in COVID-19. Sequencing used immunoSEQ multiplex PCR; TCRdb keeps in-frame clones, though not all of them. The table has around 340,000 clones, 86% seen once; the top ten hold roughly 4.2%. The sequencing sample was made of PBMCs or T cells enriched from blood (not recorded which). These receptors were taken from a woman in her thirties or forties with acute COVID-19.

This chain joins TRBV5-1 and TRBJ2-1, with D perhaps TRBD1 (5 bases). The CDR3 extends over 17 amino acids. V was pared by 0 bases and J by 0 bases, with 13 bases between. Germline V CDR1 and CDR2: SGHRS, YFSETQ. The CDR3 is CASSLAWGRRSYNEQFF. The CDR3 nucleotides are TGCGCCAGCAGCTTGGCCTGGGGCCGACGCTCCTACAATGAGCAGTTCTTC.

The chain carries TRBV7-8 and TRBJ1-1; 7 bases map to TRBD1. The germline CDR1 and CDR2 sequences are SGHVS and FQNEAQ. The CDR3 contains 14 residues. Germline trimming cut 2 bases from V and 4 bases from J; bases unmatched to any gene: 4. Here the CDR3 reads CASSLSKGATEAFF. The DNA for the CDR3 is TGTGCCAGCAGCTTATCGAAGGGGGCCACTGAAGCTTTCTTT.

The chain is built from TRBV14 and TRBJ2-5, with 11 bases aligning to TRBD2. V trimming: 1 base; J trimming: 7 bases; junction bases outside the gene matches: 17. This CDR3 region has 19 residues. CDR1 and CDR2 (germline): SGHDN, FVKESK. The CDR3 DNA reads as TGTGCCAGCAGCCAAGGGGGATTGACTAGCGGGGATCTAAGAGGGACCCAGTACTTC. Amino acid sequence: CASSQGGLTSGDLRGTQYF.

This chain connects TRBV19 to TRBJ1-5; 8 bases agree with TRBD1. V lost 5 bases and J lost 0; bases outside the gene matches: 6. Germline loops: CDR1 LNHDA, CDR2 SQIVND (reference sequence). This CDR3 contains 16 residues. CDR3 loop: CASSLLGTGSNQPQHF. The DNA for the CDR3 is TGTGCCAGTAGTCTCCTCGGGACAGGTAGCAATCAGCCCCAGCATTTT.

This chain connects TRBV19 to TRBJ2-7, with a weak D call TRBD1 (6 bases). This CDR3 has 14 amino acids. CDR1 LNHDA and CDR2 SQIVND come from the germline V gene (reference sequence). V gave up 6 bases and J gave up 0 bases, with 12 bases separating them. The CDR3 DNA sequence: TGTGCCAGTAGGATACAGGGTCACTCCTACGAGCAGTACTTC. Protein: CASRIQGHSYEQYF.

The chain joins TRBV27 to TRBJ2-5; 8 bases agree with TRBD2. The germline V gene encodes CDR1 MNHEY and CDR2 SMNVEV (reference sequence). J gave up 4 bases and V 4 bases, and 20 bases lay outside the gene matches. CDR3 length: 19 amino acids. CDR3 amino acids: CASSSTSPKAGEVGETQYF. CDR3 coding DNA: TGTGCCAGCAGTTCCACCTCACCTAAAGCGGGAGAGGTTGGAGAGACCCAGTACTTC.

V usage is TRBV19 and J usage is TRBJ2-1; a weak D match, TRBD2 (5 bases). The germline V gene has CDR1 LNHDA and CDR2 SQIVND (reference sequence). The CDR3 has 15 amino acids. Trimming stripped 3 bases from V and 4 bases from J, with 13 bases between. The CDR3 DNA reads TGTGCCAGTAGTATGGGATCGGGCGGGTACAATGAGCAGTTCTTC. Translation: CASSMGSGGYNEQFF.

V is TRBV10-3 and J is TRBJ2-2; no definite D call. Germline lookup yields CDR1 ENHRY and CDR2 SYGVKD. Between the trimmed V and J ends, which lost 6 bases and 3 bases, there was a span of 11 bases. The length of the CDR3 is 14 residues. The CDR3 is CAIRAIRDTGELFF. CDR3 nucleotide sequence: TGTGCCATCAGGGCGATCCGGGACACCGGGGAGCTGTTTTTT.

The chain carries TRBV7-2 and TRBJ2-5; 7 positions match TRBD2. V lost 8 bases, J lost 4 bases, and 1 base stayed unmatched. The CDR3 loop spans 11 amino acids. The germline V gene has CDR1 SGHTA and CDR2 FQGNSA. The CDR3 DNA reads TGTGCCAGCGGGGAGGGAGAGACCCAGTACTTC. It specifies CASGEGETQYF. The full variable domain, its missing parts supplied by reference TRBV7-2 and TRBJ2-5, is GAGVSQSPSNKVTEKGKDVELRCDPISGHTALYWYRQSLGQGLEFLIYFQGNSAPDKSGLPSDRFSAERTGGSVSTLTIQRTQQEDSAVYLCASGEGETQYFGPGTRLLVL.

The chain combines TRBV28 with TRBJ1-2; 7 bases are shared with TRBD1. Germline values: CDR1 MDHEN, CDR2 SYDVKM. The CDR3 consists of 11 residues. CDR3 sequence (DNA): TGTGCTGTACAGGGGAACTATGGCTACACCTTC. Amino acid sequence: CAVQGNYGYTF.

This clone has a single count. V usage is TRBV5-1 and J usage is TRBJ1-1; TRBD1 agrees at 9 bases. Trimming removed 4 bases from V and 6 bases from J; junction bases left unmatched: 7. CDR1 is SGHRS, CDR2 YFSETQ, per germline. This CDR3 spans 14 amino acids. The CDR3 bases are TGCGCCAGCAGCCTCACAGGGGGCATGGCTGAAGCTTTCTTT. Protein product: CASSLTGGMAEAFF.

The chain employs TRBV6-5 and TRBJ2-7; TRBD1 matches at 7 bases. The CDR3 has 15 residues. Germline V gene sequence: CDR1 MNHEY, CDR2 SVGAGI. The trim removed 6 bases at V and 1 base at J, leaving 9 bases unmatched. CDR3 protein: CASSPLDRLSYEQYF. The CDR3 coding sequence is TGTGCCAGCAGCCCCTTGGACAGGCTTTCCTACGAGCAGTACTTC.

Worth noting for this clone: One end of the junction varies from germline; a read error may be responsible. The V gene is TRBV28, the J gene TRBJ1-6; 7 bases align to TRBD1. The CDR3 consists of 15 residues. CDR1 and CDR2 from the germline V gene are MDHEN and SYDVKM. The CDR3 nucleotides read TGTGCCAGCAGTCCAGGGACAGCGTATAACTCACCCCTCCACTTT. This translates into CASSPGTAYNSPLHF.

The CDR3 loop reads CASSVGGTELAASYNEQFF. CDR3 nucleotide sequence: TGTGCCAGCAGCGTAGGAGGTACGGAACTAGCGGCCTCCTACAATGAGCAGTTCTTC. V is TRBV9 and J is TRBJ2-1, with 8 bases identical to TRBD2. This CDR3 region has 19 residues. Trimming took 0 bases from V and 0 from J; bases not matched to a gene: 11. Germline CDR1 SGDLS, CDR2 YYNGEE.

CDR3 sequence: CASSYSWGGTEAFF. In DNA form, the CDR3 reads TGTGCCAGCAGTTACTCGTGGGGGGGCACTGAAGCTTTCTTT. This chain joins TRBV6-5 and TRBJ1-1; maybe TRBD1 (5 bases). Germline CDR1 is MNHEY and CDR2 is SVGAGI. V was pared by 0 bases and J by 4 bases, with 9 bases between. This CDR3 has 14 amino acids.

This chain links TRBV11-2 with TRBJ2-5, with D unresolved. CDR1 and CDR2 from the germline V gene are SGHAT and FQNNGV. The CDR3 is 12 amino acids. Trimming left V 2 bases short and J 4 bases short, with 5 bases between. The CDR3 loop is CASSLFRETQYF. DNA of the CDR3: TGTGCCAGCAGCTTATTTCGAGAGACCCAGTACTTC.

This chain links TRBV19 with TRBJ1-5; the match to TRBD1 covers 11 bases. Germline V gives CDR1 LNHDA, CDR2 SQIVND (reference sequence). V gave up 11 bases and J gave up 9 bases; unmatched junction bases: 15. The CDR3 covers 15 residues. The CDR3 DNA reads TGTGCCGGAGGAAAGGGACAGGGGGAACTTGGGCCCCAGCATTTT. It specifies CAGGKGQGELGPQHF.

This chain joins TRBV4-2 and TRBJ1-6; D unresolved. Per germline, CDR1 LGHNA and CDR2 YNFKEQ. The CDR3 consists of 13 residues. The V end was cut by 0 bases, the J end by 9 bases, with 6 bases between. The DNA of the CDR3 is TGTGCCAGCAGCCAAGATCCGGGTTCACCCCTCCACTTT. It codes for CASSQDPGSPLHF.

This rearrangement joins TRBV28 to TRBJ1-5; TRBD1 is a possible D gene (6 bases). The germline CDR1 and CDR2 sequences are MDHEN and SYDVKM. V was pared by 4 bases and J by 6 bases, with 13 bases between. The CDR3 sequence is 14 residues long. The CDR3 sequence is CASSSTGRRQPQHF. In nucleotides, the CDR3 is TGTGCCAGCAGTTCGACAGGCCGTCGTCAGCCCCAGCATTTT.

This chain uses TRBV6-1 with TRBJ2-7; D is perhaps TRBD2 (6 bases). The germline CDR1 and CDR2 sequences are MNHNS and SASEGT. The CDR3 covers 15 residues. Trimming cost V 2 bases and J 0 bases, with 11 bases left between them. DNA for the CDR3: TGTGCCAGCAGTGAAACGGCGGGGTCCTCCTACGAGCAGTACTTC. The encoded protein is CASSETAGSSYEQYF.

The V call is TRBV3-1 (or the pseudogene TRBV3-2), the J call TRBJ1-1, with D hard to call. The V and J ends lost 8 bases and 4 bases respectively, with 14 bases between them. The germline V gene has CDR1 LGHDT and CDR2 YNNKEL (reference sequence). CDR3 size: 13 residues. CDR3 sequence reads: CASVRGVGTEAFF. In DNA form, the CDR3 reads TGTGCCAGCGTCCGAGGAGTGGGCACTGAAGCTTTCTTT.

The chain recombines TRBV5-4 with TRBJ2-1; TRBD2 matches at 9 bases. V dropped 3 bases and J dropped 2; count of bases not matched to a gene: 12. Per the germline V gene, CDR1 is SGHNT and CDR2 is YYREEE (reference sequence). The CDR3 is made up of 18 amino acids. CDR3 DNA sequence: TGTGCCAGCAGCTCGGGGGTCAGCGGGGGGCGCCCCTACAATGAGCAGTTCTTC. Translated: CASSSGVSGGRPYNEQFF.